This is a list of T cell receptor beta chains from one sample in a study of blood T cell repertoires in COVID-19. Profiling relied on immunoSEQ multiplex PCR, and the TCRdb table lists in-frame clones only, not all of them. The sample carries over 200,000 clones, around four fifths recorded once. The sequenced material came from peripheral blood. These receptors all stem from a man of 80 years or more with acute or convalescent COVID-19. The CDR3 runs from the conserved cysteine through the conserved F or W. D genes are given only for firm matches. Only some rows state a clone size, as once, few, many or a class for expanded clones.

>TRBV5-6|.|.|TRBJ2-5
CASSNGGRETQYF
TGTGCCAGCAGCAACGGGGGGCGAGAGACCCAGTACTTC
>TRBV28|.|.|TRBJ2-1
CASKTGALGNEQFF
TGTGCCAGCAAAACGGGAGCCCTCGGGAATGAGCAGTTCTTC
>TRBV4-1|.|TRBD1|TRBJ2-1
CASSQGGQGEFSYNEQFF
TGCGCCAGCAGCCAAGGGGGCCAGGGGGAATTCTCCTACAATGAGCAGTTCTTC
>TRBV5-5|.|TRBD2|TRBJ2-1
CASSLETSGYNEQFF
TGTGCCAGCAGCTTGGAAACTAGCGGGTACAATGAGCAGTTCTTC
>TRBV7-2|.|.|TRBJ2-7
CASRLTQGSSYEQYF
TGTGCCAGCAGATTGACCCAGGGGAGCTCCTACGAGCAGTACTTC
>TRBV6-1|.|TRBD2|TRBJ2-7
CASSEGTSGGPYEQYF
TGTGCCAGCAGTGAAGGGACTAGCGGGGGCCCCTACGAGCAGTACTTC
>TRBV5-1|.|TRBD1|TRBJ2-5
CASSLGGQGSETQYF
TGCGCCAGCAGCTTGGGGGGACAGGGGTCAGAGACCCAGTACTTC
>TRBV3-1/TRBV3-2|.|TRBD2|TRBJ2-3
CASSLLAGGPGDTQYF
TGTGCCAGCAGCCTTCTAGCGGGGGGGCCGGGAGATACGCAGTATTTT
>TRBV5-1|.|TRBD1|TRBJ2-7
CASSLDGTGLAYEQYF
TGCGCCAGCAGCTTGGATGGGACAGGGTTGGCCTACGAGCAGTACTTC
>TRBV29-1|.|.|TRBJ2-3
CSVDRGTDTQYF
TGCAGCGTTGATAGGGGAACAGATACGCAGTATTTT
>TRBV5-8|.|.|TRBJ1-2
CASSPSNYGYTF
TGTGCCAGCAGCCCGTCGAACTATGGCTACACCTTC
>TRBV30|.|.|TRBJ1-5
CAPKEEQPQHF
TGTGCTCCAAAGGAGGAGCAGCCCCAGCATTTT
>TRBV30|few|TRBD1|TRBJ1-1
CAWSVQYGQGGSEAFF
TGTGCCTGGAGTGTACAGTACGGACAGGGAGGATCTGAAGCTTTCTTT
>TRBV7-9|.|.|TRBJ2-5
CASSRRVTGRQETQYF
TGTGCCAGCAGCCGTAGGGTGACGGGAAGACAAGAGACCCAGTACTTC
>TRBV7-7|.|TRBD1|TRBJ2-3
CASSATGSTDTQYF
TGTGCCAGCAGCGCGACAGGGAGCACAGATACGCAGTATTTT
>TRBV5-5|once|TRBD1|TRBJ1-2
CASSRAGQGFYGYTF
TGTGCCAGCAGCCGAGCCGGACAGGGATTCTATGGCTACACCTTC
>TRBV15|once|TRBD2|TRBJ2-1
CATSSDPGGYNEQFF
TGTGCCACCAGCAGCGACCCGGGGGGCTACAATGAGCAGTTCTTC
>TRBV10-3|.|.|TRBJ2-5
CAISAPQGIGETQYF
TGTGCCATCAGTGCCCCGCAGGGGATAGGAGAGACCCAGTACTTC
>TRBV19|.|TRBD1|TRBJ2-7
CASRRGGQGPAREQYF
TGTGCCAGTAGAAGGGGCGGACAGGGGCCCGCGAGGGAGCAGTACTTC
>TRBV9|.|TRBD2|TRBJ2-5
CASSVDSGRGETQYF
TGTGCCAGCAGCGTAGACAGCGGGAGGGGCGAGACCCAGTACTTC
>TRBV19|.|.|TRBJ2-3
CASSILGVGDTQYF
TGTGCCAGTAGTATACTCGGGGTGGGAGATACGCAGTATTTT
>TRBV19|.|.|TRBJ1-5
CASSIPGGAQHF
TGTGCCAGTAGTATCCCCGGCGGGGCCCAGCATTTT
>TRBV5-1|.|.|TRBJ2-1
CASSPQPEGLPNEQFF
TGCGCCAGCAGCCCCCAGCCCGAAGGACTGCCAAATGAGCAGTTCTTC
>TRBV6-4|.|TRBD2|TRBJ2-7
CASSVASGYEQYF
TGTGCCAGCAGTGTGGCTAGCGGATACGAGCAGTACTTC
>TRBV11-1|.|.|TRBJ2-5
CASSPGPQETQYF
TGTGCCAGCAGCCCAGGGCCTCAAGAGACCCAGTACTTC
>TRBV3-1/TRBV3-2|.|TRBD1|TRBJ1-2
CASSRGQASNYGYTF
TGTGCCAGCAGCCGGGGACAGGCCTCTAACTATGGCTACACCTTC
>TRBV7-2|once|.|TRBJ2-5
CASSLRRGRETQYF
TGTGCCAGCAGCTTAAGGAGGGGGCGGGAGACCCAGTACTTC
>TRBV5-4|.|TRBD1|TRBJ2-2
CASSQGAGGELFF
TGTGCCAGCAGCCAGGGGGCGGGCGGGGAGCTGTTTTTT
>TRBV19|.|.|TRBJ2-7
CASSKWGPQRHEQYF
TGTGCCAGTAGTAAGTGGGGGCCCCAACGCCACGAGCAGTACTTC
>TRBV2|.|TRBD1|TRBJ1-1
CASRPGQGVTEAFF
TGTGCCAGCAGACCGGGACAGGGTGTCACTGAAGCTTTCTTT
>TRBV5-1|once|TRBD1|TRBJ2-5
CASSIYRGGETQYF
TGCGCCAGCAGCATCTACAGGGGTGGGGAGACCCAGTACTTC
>TRBV2|.|TRBD1|TRBJ2-1
CAGRQGLANEQFF
TGTGCCGGACGACAGGGGCTGGCCAATGAGCAGTTCTTC
>TRBV27|.|.|TRBJ2-7
CASSLWAGAYEQYF
TGTGCCAGCAGTTTATGGGCAGGGGCCTACGAGCAGTACTTC
>TRBV11-2|.|TRBD1|TRBJ2-7
CASSQDRGWRGEQYF
TGTGCCAGCAGCCAAGACAGGGGTTGGAGGGGCGAGCAGTACTTC
>TRBV7-8|.|.|TRBJ1-1
CASAFGNTEAFF
TGTGCCAGCGCTTTTGGCAACACTGAAGCTTTCTTT
>TRBV27|.|TRBD2|TRBJ2-5
CASSISGRGTQYF
TGTGCCAGCAGTATTAGCGGGAGAGGGACCCAGTACTTC
>TRBV2|.|.|TRBJ2-7
CASNTGQSYEQYF
TGTGCCAGCAACACCGGACAATCTTACGAGCAGTACTTC
>TRBV23-1|.|.|TRBJ1-5
CASSSPNQPQHF
TGCGCCAGCAGTTCCCCAAATCAGCCCCAGCATTTT